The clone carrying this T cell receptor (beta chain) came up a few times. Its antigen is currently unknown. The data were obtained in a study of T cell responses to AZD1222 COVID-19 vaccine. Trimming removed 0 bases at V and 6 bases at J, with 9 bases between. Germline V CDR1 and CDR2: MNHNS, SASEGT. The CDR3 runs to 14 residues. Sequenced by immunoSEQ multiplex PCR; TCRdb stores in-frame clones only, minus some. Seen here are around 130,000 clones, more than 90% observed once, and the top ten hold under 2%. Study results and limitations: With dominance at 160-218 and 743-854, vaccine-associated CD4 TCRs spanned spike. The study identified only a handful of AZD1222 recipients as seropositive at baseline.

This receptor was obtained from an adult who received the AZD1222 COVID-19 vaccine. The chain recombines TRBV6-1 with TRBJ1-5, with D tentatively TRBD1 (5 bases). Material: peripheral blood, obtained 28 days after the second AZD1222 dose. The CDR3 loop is CASSEATGPQPQHF. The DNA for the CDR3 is TGTGCCAGCAGTGAAGCGACGGGGCCTCAGCCCCAGCATTTT.